This TCR beta chain emerged from a study of cytomegalovirus exposure and HLA in healthy donors. About the study: The early release's HLA-typed donors yielded some 85 million unique TCRs. For the roughly 390 genotyped donors, approximately 83% fell within the Caucasian-associated ancestry cluster.

The CDR3 sequence is 14 residues long. The germline gives CDR1 KGHSH, CDR2 LQKENI. Trimming took 6 bases from V and 12 from J; bases not matched to a gene: 13. Use of 60 Vbeta and 13 Jbeta primers characterized the PCR. Profiling relied on immunoSEQ multiplex PCR, and the TCRdb table lists in-frame clones only, not all of them. The table shows under 90,000 clones, with less than 80% occurring only once. The sample comprised PBMCs. The chain carries TRBV18 and TRBJ2-1; TRBD1 matches 8 bases. The sequence was collected from a woman in her 40s in good health and CMV-seronegative. CDR3 region: CASSFPDRVDGQFF. In nucleotides, the CDR3 is TGTGCCAGCTCGTTCCCGGACAGGGTTGATGGGCAGTTCTTC.